A selection of T cell receptor beta chains follows, all from one sample in a study of CD8 T cells in Susac syndrome. TCRdb passed the immunoSEQ multiplex PCR reads through MiXCR, listing each CDR3 protein once. The table includes some 300,000 distinct CDR3 sequences, approximately 89% detected once. Sample: CD8+ T cells from PBMCs. The receptors were sampled from a human donor with multiple sclerosis. Both conserved end residues are part of each CDR3. The D gene is left open where the match is weak. Only some rows state a clone size, as once, few, many or a class for expanded clones.

d_gene	v_gene	abundance	j_gene	CDR3nt	CDR3aa
TRBD2	TRBV3-1	.	TRBJ2-3	TGTGCCAGCAGCCGACGAGTTAGCGGGAGAGCCACAGATACGCAGTATTTT	CASSRRVSGRATDTQYF
TRBD1	TRBV6-1	.	TRBJ1-5	TGTGCCATCGAGAAGGGACAGTCAGAGCCCCAGCATTTT	CAIEKGQSEPQHF
.	TRBV6-2/TRBV6-3	.	TRBJ1-5	TGTGCCAGCAGGACAGCTAATCAGCCCCAGCATTTT	CASRTANQPQHF
.	TRBV7-9	.	TRBJ1-2	TGTGCCAGCAGCGACCTGGGGGGGCCCCTTGTAGGCTACACCTTC	CASSDLGGPLVGYTF
.	TRBV6-4	.	TRBJ1-4	TGTGCCAGCAGTGACGGAGAGAAACTGTTTTTT	CASSDGEKLFF
TRBD1	TRBV20-1	.	TRBJ2-7	TGCAGTGCTCTGGACAGGTCATTATCCTACGAGCAGTACTTC	CSALDRSLSYEQYF
.	TRBV27	.	TRBJ2-7	TGTGCCAGCAGTTTTCAAAGTACGGGCTACGAGCAGTACTTC	CASSFQSTGYEQYF
TRBD1	TRBV4-2	.	TRBJ2-7	TGTGCCAGCAGCCAAGGAGGGGGCGGCTACGAGCAGTACTTC	CASSQGGGGYEQYF
.	TRBV12-3/TRBV12-4	.	TRBJ1-3	TGTGCCAGCAGTGGTCCCTTTTGGGACACCATATATTTT	CASSGPFWDTIYF
TRBD1	TRBV29-1	.	TRBJ2-2	TGCAGCGTTGACAGGGGGCTGAACACCGGGGAGCTGTTTTTT	CSVDRGLNTGELFF
.	TRBV6-5	.	TRBJ2-1	TGTGCCAGCAGTTATCGCGGTAGCGCGAGTTCCTACAATGAGCAGTTCTTC	CASSYRGSASSYNEQFF
.	TRBV13	.	TRBJ2-1	TGTGCCAGCAGCGCCCAAAATGAGCAGTTCTTC	CASSAQNEQFF
.	TRBV4-1	.	TRBJ2-1	TGCGCCAGCAGCCAAGGTGGGGACTACAATGAGCAGTTCTTC	CASSQGGDYNEQFF
.	TRBV27	.	TRBJ2-1	TGTGCCAGCAGTTTCCTACCCACTAGCTCCTACAATGAGCAGTTCTTC	CASSFLPTSSYNEQFF
.	TRBV29-1	once	TRBJ1-1	TGCAGCGTTGACCTCCTAAACACTGAAGCTTTCTTT	CSVDLLNTEAFF
TRBD2	TRBV12-3/TRBV12-4	.	TRBJ2-1	TGTGCCAGCAGTTCCATGGGGGGGAGTGGAGATGAGCAGTTCTTC	CASSSMGGSGDEQFF
.	TRBV27	.	TRBJ1-3	TGTGCCAGCAGTTTATTCGCCGGAAACACCATATATTTT	CASSLFAGNTIYF
.	TRBV18	.	TRBJ2-7	TGTGCCAGCTCGCAGGACGAGGGAAACTCCTACGAGCAGTACTTC	CASSQDEGNSYEQYF
.	TRBV9	.	TRBJ2-1	TGTGCCAGCAGCGTTAGTATCAATGAGCAGTTCTTC	CASSVSINEQFF
.	TRBV20-1	.	TRBJ2-7	TGCAGTGCTAGAGATCCCCCTCCCCCGGGCAACTACGAGCAGTACTTC	CSARDPPPPGNYEQYF
TRBD1	TRBV20-1	.	TRBJ2-4	TGCAGTGCTAGAGATGAGGCGGACAGGGTAACCAAAAACATTCAGTACTTC	CSARDEADRVTKNIQYF
TRBD1	TRBV24-1	once	TRBJ1-4	TGTGCCACCAGTGACTCCGGGACAGGGGATGAAAAACTGTTTTTT	CATSDSGTGDEKLFF